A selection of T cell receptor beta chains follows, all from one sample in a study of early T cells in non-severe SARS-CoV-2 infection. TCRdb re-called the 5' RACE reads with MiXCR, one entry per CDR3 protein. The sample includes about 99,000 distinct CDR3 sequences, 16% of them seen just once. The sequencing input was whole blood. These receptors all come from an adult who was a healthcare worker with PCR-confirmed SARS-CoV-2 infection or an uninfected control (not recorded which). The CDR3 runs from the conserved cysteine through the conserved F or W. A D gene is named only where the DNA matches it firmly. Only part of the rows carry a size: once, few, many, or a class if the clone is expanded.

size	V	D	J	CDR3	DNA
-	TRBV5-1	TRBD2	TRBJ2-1	CASSVTSGSGNEQFF	TGCGCCAGCAGCGTGACTAGCGGGAGCGGCAATGAGCAGTTCTTC
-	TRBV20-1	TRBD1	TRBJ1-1	CSARDRGAFF	TGCAGTGCTCGCGACAGGGGAGCTTTCTTT
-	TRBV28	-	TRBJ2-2	CASSLLGGHGELFF	TGTGCCAGCAGTTTACTAGGGGGGCACGGGGAGCTGTTTTTT
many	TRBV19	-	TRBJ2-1	CASSMWQGKYNEQFF	TGTGCCAGTAGTATGTGGCAAGGGAAATACAATGAGCAGTTCTTC
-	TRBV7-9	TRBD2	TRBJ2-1	CASSSGTSGSESSYNEQFF	TGTGCCAGCAGTTCCGGGACTAGCGGGAGTGAGAGCTCCTACAATGAGCAGTTCTTC
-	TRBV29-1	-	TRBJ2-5	CSVLTTVWETQYF	TGCAGCGTCCTTACGACCGTTTGGGAGACCCAGTACTTC
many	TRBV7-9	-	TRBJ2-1	CASSDSLGQDNEQFF	TGTGCCAGCAGCGATTCTTTAGGGCAGGACAATGAGCAGTTCTTC
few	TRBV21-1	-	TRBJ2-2	CASIKTRGYTNTGELFF	TGTGCCAGCATCAAAACCAGGGGGTACACGAACACCGGGGAGCTGTTTTTT
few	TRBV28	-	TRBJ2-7	CASIPRGSLAYEQYF	TGTGCCAGCATCCCCCGCGGTTCCTTAGCCTACGAGCAGTACTTC
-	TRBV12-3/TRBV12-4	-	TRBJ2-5	CASSLASPSSETQYF	TGTGCCAGCAGTTTAGCGAGTCCTAGCTCAGAGACCCAGTACTTC
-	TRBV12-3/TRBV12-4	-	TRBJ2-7	CASNRGSYEQYF	TGTGCCAGCAATAGGGGAAGCTACGAGCAGTACTTC
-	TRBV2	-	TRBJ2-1	CASSLEMGGYNEQFF	TGTGCCAGCAGCCTAGAAATGGGCGGATACAATGAGCAGTTCTTC
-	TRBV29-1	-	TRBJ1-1	CSVDHFEQAFF	TGCAGCGTTGACCACTTTGAGCAGGCTTTCTTT
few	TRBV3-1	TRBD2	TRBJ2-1	CASSQDGLAGASYNEQFF	TGTGCCAGCAGCCAAGATGGGCTAGCGGGAGCGTCCTACAATGAGCAGTTCTTC
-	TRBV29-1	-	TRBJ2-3	CSVGSEQYF	TGCAGCGTTGGGTCGGAGCAGTATTTT
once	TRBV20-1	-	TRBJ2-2	CSARDTSGQNTGELFF	TGCAGTGCTAGAGACACCTCGGGACAGAACACCGGGGAGCTGTTTTTT
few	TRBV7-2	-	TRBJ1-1	CASGGVDTEAFF	TGTGCCAGCGGGGGAGTAGACACTGAAGCTTTCTTT
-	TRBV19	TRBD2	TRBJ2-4	CASSTISGGEKNIQYF	TGTGCCAGTAGTACCATTAGCGGGGGTGAGAAAAACATTCAGTACTTC
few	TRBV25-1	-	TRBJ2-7	CASSEFGLRAYEQYF	TGTGCCAGCAGTGAATTTGGCCTGCGCGCCTACGAGCAGTACTTC
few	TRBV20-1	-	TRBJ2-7	CSAPLGREQYF	TGCAGTGCCCCCCTCGGCCGGGAGCAGTACTTC
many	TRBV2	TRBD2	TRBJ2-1	CASSVQRDENEQFF	TGTGCCAGCAGTGTCCAGCGGGATGAGAATGAGCAGTTCTTC
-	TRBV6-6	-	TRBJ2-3	CASSPQVVTSTDTQYF	TGTGCCAGCAGTCCTCAGGTGGTGACTAGCACAGATACGCAGTATTTT
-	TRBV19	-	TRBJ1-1	CASSIRVNTEAFF	TGTGCCAGTAGTATAAGAGTGAACACTGAAGCTTTCTTT
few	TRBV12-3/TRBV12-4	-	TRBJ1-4	CASSPQQGSWGEKLFF	TGTGCCAGCAGTCCGCAACAGGGCAGTTGGGGGGAAAAACTGTTTTTT
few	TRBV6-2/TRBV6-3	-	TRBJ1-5	CASSLRLPGMNQPQHF	TGTGCCAGCAGTCTTCGACTCCCCGGGATGAATCAGCCCCAGCATTTT
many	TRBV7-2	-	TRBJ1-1	CASSSWVTEAFF	TGTGCCAGCAGCTCATGGGTGACTGAAGCTTTCTTT
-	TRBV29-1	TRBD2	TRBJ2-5	CSARGLAVRTQYF	TGCAGCGCCCGTGGACTAGCGGTTCGGACCCAGTACTTC
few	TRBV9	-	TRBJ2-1	CASSPGAARNEQFF	TGTGCCAGCAGCCCCGGCGCGGCTCGGAATGAGCAGTTCTTC
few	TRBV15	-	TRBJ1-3	CATSSYSGNTIYF	TGTGCCACCAGCTCTTATTCTGGAAACACCATATATTTT
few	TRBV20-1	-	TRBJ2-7	CSARSRLGGYEQYF	TGCAGTGCTAGATCCAGGCTGGGGGGCTACGAGCAGTACTTC
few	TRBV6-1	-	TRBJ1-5	CASSEMTGSNQPQHF	TGTGCCAGCAGTGAGATGACGGGAAGCAATCAGCCCCAGCATTTT
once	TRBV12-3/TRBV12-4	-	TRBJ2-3	CASIGREKDTQYF	TGTGCCAGCATCGGCAGGGAGAAGGATACGCAGTATTTT
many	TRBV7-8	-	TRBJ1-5	CASSLGSLNQPQHF	TGTGCCAGCAGCTTAGGCAGCCTCAATCAGCCCCAGCATTTT
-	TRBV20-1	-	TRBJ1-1	CSATRQQRAEAFF	TGCAGTGCTACCCGACAACAAAGGGCTGAAGCTTTCTTT
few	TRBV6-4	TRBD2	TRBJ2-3	CASSELAGGADTQYF	TGTGCCAGCAGTGAGCTAGCGGGAGGGGCAGATACGCAGTATTTT
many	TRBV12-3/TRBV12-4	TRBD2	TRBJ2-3	CASRHSGRGTDTQYF	TGTGCCAGCAGGCATAGCGGGAGGGGCACAGATACGCAGTATTTT
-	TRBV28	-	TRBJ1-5	CASAPGWGEQPQHF	TGTGCCAGCGCTCCCGGGTGGGGCGAACAGCCCCAGCATTTT
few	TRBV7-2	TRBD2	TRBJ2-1	CASSLGASGANEQFF	TGTGCCAGCAGCTTGGGGGCTAGCGGGGCCAATGAGCAGTTCTTC
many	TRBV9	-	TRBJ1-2	CASSVVRTESYGYTF	TGTGCCAGCAGCGTAGTGAGGACAGAATCCTATGGCTACACCTTC
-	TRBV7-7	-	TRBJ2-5	CASSQFWYQETQYF	TGTGCTAGCAGCCAATTCTGGTACCAAGAGACCCAGTACTTC
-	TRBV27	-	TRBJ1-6	CASSFMGQGRSPLHF	TGTGCCAGCAGTTTTATGGGGCAGGGGAGATCACCCCTCCACTTT
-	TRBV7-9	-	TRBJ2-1	CASSLIADEQFF	TGTGCCAGCAGCTTAATAGCCGATGAGCAGTTCTTC
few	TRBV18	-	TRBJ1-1	CASSPMTGPDTEAFF	TGTGCCAGCTCCCCTATGACCGGACCGGACACTGAAGCTTTCTTT
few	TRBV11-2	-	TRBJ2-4	CASSLDPGLSIKYF	TGTGCCAGCAGCTTAGATCCGGGACTGAGTATTAAGTACTTC
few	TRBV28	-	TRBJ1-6	CASNLGGRRDSPLHF	TGTGCCAGCAATTTAGGGGGGCGAAGGGATTCACCCCTCCACTTT